The 9 T cell receptor beta chains listed next were all sequenced from one sample in a study of tissue T cells after allogeneic stem cell transplantation. The time point: mouse harvest day 14 after allogeneic transplant. The graft held 10^6 splenic CD5+ T cells and 10^7 T-cell-depleted bone marrow cells. Repertoires were generated with immunoSEQ multiplex PCR, while TCRdb's copy carries only in-frame clones and drops some. The top ten hold around 35% of the sample, which has under 3,000 clones, roughly 50% seen once. The material sequenced was lymph node tissue. All receptors derive from a female BALB/c mouse given C57BL/6 T cells with graft-versus-host disease after an allogeneic hematopoietic cell transplant.

Concerning this clone itself: Germline and genes: mouse. Read coverage stops 1 residue before the CDR3 terminus; the germline J gene supplies the remainder. The chain combines TRBV29 with TRBJ1-3, with D tentatively TRBD1 (5 bases). CDR1 and CDR2 (germline): MSHET, SYDVDS. The CDR3 is 14 residues long. V was cut by 6 bases and J by 0 bases, with 9 bases left in between. The CDR3 spells CASSQGNSGNTLYF. The DNA read from the CDR3 is TGTGCTAGCAGCCAGGGAAATTCTGGAAATACGCTCTAT.

As to this clone: Gene names follow the mouse nomenclature. The CDR3 protein is CASATGAEVFF. Partial CDR3 DNA: TGTGCCAGCGCTACAGGGGCAGAAGTCTTC. The J gene is TRBJ1-1, the V gene TRBV19, with 7 bases that match TRBD1. The CDR3 goes on 1 residue after the read ends, and that part is filled in from the germline J gene. Losses at the gene ends were 7 bases for V and 6 bases for J; bases not matched to a gene: 3. Germline V gene data show CDR1 as FNHDT and CDR2 as SITEND (reference sequence). The length of the CDR3 is 11 residues.

As regards this clone: Gene and germline names: mouse. The CDR3 end is not reached by the read, which stops 1 residue before it; the germline J gene fills it in. This chain links TRBV15 with TRBJ2-5; no firm D call. Germline V lookup: CDR1 SGHND, CDR2 FRSKSL. V was cut by 3 bases and J by 3 bases, with 7 bases left in between. The length of the CDR3 is 13 residues. The CDR3 loop is CASSLGFQDTQYF. CDR3 DNA (partial): TGTGCCAGCAGTTTGGGGTTTCAAGACACCCAGTAC.

Comment on this clone: Gene names refer to mouse genes. The sequenced fragment ends 1 residue before the CDR3 boundary, so the rest is inferred from the germline J gene. The chain is built from TRBV3 and TRBJ1-5; D gene uncertain. There are 12 residues in the CDR3. V lost 1 base, J lost 6 bases, and 4 bases lay in between. Germline V lookup: CDR1 SNHLY, CDR2 FYNGKV (reference sequence). The CDR3 loop reads CASSLVGQAPLF. Partial CDR3 DNA: TGTGCCAGCAGCTTAGTAGGCCAGGCTCCGCTT.

Notes on this clone: Mouse names are used for the genes. The missing CDR3 end, 1 residue past where the read stops, is filled in from the germline J gene. The genes are TRBV12-2 and TRBJ2-5; perhaps TRBD2 as D (7 bases). The germline V gene has CDR1 SGHLS and CDR2 HYDKME. The CDR3 is 15 residues long. V was clipped by 0 bases and J by 2 bases, with 11 bases between them. The CDR3 bases that were read are TGTGCCAGCTCTCTCGAGGGGGGCCGCCAAGACACCCAGTAC. This gives the protein CASSLEGGRQDTQY. The whole CDR3 is CASSLEGGRQDTQYF.

In this sample, this clone is large (0.1 to 1%). Gene names follow the mouse nomenclature. The read is 1 residue too short to cover the CDR3 end, so that end is filled in from the germline J gene. The chain couples TRBV31 to TRBJ1-1; D uncertain. Germline V gene sequence: CDR1 GKSSPN, CDR2 SITVG. V was cut by 0 bases and J by 2 bases, with 7 bases left in between. This CDR3 comprises 13 residues. The sequenced CDR3 bases are TGTGCCTGGAGTCTAACAGTTAACACAGAAGTCTTC. This gives the protein CAWSLTVNTEVF. The whole CDR3 sequence is CAWSLTVNTEVFF.

To note about this clone: Mouse gene names and germline throughout. The CDR3 end lies 1 residue beyond the end of the read and is filled in from the germline J gene. This chain links TRBV26 with TRBJ2-2; no reliable D call. Germline V gene lookup returns CDR1 KGHPV and CDR2 FQNQEV (reference sequence). Trimming cost V 0 bases and J 6 bases, with 2 bases left between them. This CDR3 comprises 12 residues. CDR3 residues: CASSLSPGQLYF. Incomplete CDR3 DNA: TGTGCCAGCAGTCTGTCACCCGGGCAGCTCTAC.

In the case of this clone: Gene names and germline refer to mouse. The DNA ends 1 residue before the CDR3 does, and the rest of the CDR3 is filled in from the germline J gene. This chain links TRBV13-2 with TRBJ1-2; 8 bases fit TRBD1. Trimming took 2 bases from V and 0 from J; bases not matched to a gene: 3. The germline V gene has CDR1 NNHNN and CDR2 SYGAGS (reference sequence). CDR3 length equals 15 residues. CDR3 bases read: TGTGCCAGCGGTGAGGGACAGGCATCAAACTCCGACTACACC. The encoded protein is CASGEGQASNSDYT. The complete CDR3 reads CASGEGQASNSDYTF.

Points on this clone: The genes are named according to mouse. The missing CDR3 end, 1 residue past where the read stops, is filled in from the germline J gene. The genes are TRBV26 and TRBJ1-3, with no clear D. CDR3 size: 15 residues. V dropped 0 bases and J dropped 0 bases, with 6 bases sitting between them. The germline gives CDR1 KGHPV, CDR2 FQNQEV (reference sequence). The covered CDR3 bases are TGTGCCAGCAGTCTGTCTACATCTTCTGGAAATACGCTCTAT. It codes for CASSLSTSSGNTLY. The whole CDR3 sequence reads CASSLSTSSGNTLYF.